Listed here is a single T cell receptor beta chain. The data stem from a study of blood T cell repertoires in COVID-19. At the level of the study: The United States, Italy and Spain supplied acute and convalescent COVID-19 samples. PBMCs, B-cell-depleted T cells, or T cells were the source of the cDNA or gDNA that made up the material.

Per the study methods: Quantification of nucleated cells was approximated via reference gene primer amplification. Clones were read by immunoSEQ multiplex PCR, and TCRdb kept only the in-frame ones, dropping some. V, J and clone size are taken as reported in that table, and D and trimming were inferred from the DNA itself. The sample shows around 270,000 clones, 65% to 85% of them seen only once. Trimming shortened V by 0 bases and J by 0 bases, and 11 bases separated the two germline ends. The V gene's germline CDR1 is LGHNA and CDR2 YNFKEQ. There are 16 residues in the CDR3. This clonotype was sampled from a woman aged 40-49 years who had recovered from COVID-19. The V gene is TRBV4-2, the J gene TRBJ1-2; D may be TRBD1 (5 bases). What was sequenced was peripheral blood. The CDR3 DNA sequence: TGTGCCAGCAGCCAAGATCTAAGGGGCTCTAACTATGGCTACACCTTC. Protein: CASSQDLRGSNYGYTF.